The TCR beta chain under discussion was sequenced for a study of cytomegalovirus exposure and HLA in healthy donors. Researchers ran the PCR with 60 Vbeta and 13 Jbeta primers. Sequencing used immunoSEQ multiplex PCR; TCRdb keeps in-frame clones, though not all of them. The data hold approximately 100,000 clones, with roughly three fifths observed a single time. The V gene's germline CDR1 is MNHNY and CDR2 SVGAGI (reference sequence). The junction had 3 bases not matched to a gene; V was cut back by 6 bases and J by 3 bases. This CDR3 region has 14 residues. The chain combines TRBV6-6 with TRBJ2-1; 9 bases align to TRBD2. The clonotype originates from a man under 40 in good health and CMV-seronegative. The sequenced material came from PBMCs. The chain's CDR3 is CASRLAGIYNEQFF. In nucleotides, the CDR3 is TGTGCCAGCAGACTAGCGGGTATCTACAATGAGCAGTTCTTC.